These 28 T cell receptor beta chains share one sample of origin, sequenced in a study of STAT3 mutations in large granular lymphocyte leukemia. General study results and limits: Every T-LGLL patient had at least one immunodominant TCRbeta clonotype.

Assay used: immunoSEQ multiplex PCR; TCRdb lists only in-frame clones, some missing. Among about 9,300 clones listed, roughly 90% were seen once. These TCRs' antigens remain unknown. The sequenced sample was peripheral blood mononuclear cells. These receptors all stem from a man older than 75 with T-cell large granular lymphocyte leukemia. Some clones in this sample may be carry-over from other donors' samples.

The chain employs TRBV7-8 and TRBJ1-5; D possibly corresponds to TRBD1 (6 bases). The germline V and J ends were trimmed by 0 bases and 4 bases, with 13 bases remaining between them. The germline V gene has CDR1 SGHVS and CDR2 FQNEAQ. The CDR3 is 16 amino acids. The CDR3 nucleotides are TGTGCCAGCAGCTTAGCTTTGGGGGCAGGGAATCAGCCCCAGCATTTT. Translating it yields CASSLALGAGNQPQHF.

The chain links TRBV7-9 to TRBJ1-3; D is possibly TRBD1 (6 bases). Germline values: CDR1 SEHNR, CDR2 FQNEAQ (reference sequence). CDR3 length: 13 amino acids. Trimming stripped 3 bases from V and 8 bases from J, with 11 bases between. The CDR3 nucleotides are TGTGCCAGCAGCTTCATAGGGGGGGACACCATATATTTT. As protein: CASSFIGGDTIYF.

V is TRBV7-2 and J is TRBJ2-5, with 14 bases aligning to TRBD2. The CDR3 has 17 amino acids. Germline CDR1 SGHTA, CDR2 FQGNSA. Germline trimming cut 6 bases from V and 3 bases from J; bases unmatched to any gene: 9. The CDR3 spells CASRNMGLAGVEETQYF. CDR3 sequence (DNA): TGTGCCAGCAGAAACATGGGACTAGCGGGGGTGGAAGAGACCCAGTACTTC.

This clone was found a few times. The chain joins TRBV6-1 to TRBJ1-2; the D is unclear. Germline CDR1 reads MNHNS; CDR2 reads SASEGT. V lost 4 bases, J lost 7 bases, and 7 bases lay in between. The CDR3 has 11 amino acids. DNA of the CDR3: TGTGCCAGCAGTGTAGGGATTGGCTACACCTTC. Amino acids: CASSVGIGYTF.

The rearrangement links TRBV5-4 to TRBJ1-4, with D perhaps TRBD1 (6 bases). The V end was cut by 4 bases, the J end by 7 bases, with 17 bases between. The length of the CDR3 is 15 residues. Germline CDR1 is SGHNT and CDR2 is YYREEE (reference sequence). The CDR3 nucleotides read TGTGCCAGCAGCACCCGTTACGAAGGGGGTGAAAAACTGTTTTTT. Residues: CASSTRYEGGEKLFF.

This chain uses TRBV4-1 with TRBJ1-6; TRBD1 agrees at 8 bases. Germline CDR1 and CDR2: MGHRA and YSYEKL. V shed 0 bases, J shed 5 bases, and the junction held 6 bases outside the gene matches. The CDR3 is 17 amino acids. The CDR3 DNA reads TGCGCCAGCAGCCAAGACAGGGGGCGCTCACATAATTCACCCCTCCACTTT. Its translation: CASSQDRGRSHNSPLHF.

J is TRBJ2-7 and V is TRBV10-2; the match to TRBD2 covers 10 bases. J was trimmed by 6 bases and V by 9 bases; bases with no gene match: 11. The germline gives CDR1 WSHSY, CDR2 SAAADI. The CDR3 spans 14 residues. CDR3 nucleotides: TGCGCCAGTCTAGCGGGGGTTGAAGGGGCCGAGCAGTACTTC. This encodes CASLAGVEGAEQYF.

The chain recombines TRBV7-9 with TRBJ2-5; 10 bases align to TRBD2. V shed 1 base, J shed 5 bases, and the junction held 1 base outside the gene matches. Germline loops: CDR1 SEHNR, CDR2 FQNEAQ (reference sequence). The length of the CDR3 is 14 residues. CDR3 residues: CASSLVAGGETQYF. CDR3 DNA sequence: TGTGCCAGCAGCTTAGTAGCGGGGGGTGAGACCCAGTACTTC.

The V call is TRBV5-5, the J call TRBJ2-7; D gene uncertain. V lost 0 bases, J lost 1 base, and 8 bases lay in between. Germline-derived CDR1 and CDR2 are SGHKS and YYEKEE (reference sequence). CDR3 length: 14 amino acids. The CDR3 loop reads CASSLVGFSYEQYF. CDR3 bases: TGTGCCAGCAGCTTGGTCGGATTTTCCTACGAGCAGTACTTC.

The gene calls are TRBV4-3 and TRBJ1-5; D might be TRBD1 (5 bases). Germline-derived CDR1 and CDR2 are LGHNA and YSLEER. The CDR3 is 14 amino acids. V lost 1 base to trimming and J lost 4 bases, with 8 bases between them. This CDR3 reads CASSQARGNQPQHF. CDR3 DNA: TGCGCCAGCAGCCAAGCCCGGGGGAATCAGCCCCAGCATTTT.

The rearrangement joins TRBV6-6 to TRBJ1-6; a weak D match, TRBD1 (6 bases). This CDR3 is 14 amino acids long. Per the germline V gene, CDR1 is MNHNY and CDR2 is SVGAGI (reference sequence). Trimming shortened V by 6 bases and J by 8 bases, and 14 bases separated the two germline ends. CDR3 region: CASSPTGNHSPLHF. The DNA for the CDR3 is TGTGCCAGCAGCCCAACAGGGAACCATTCACCCCTCCACTTT.

As concerns this clone: At one end the junction does not follow the germline gene, possibly because of a read error. The DNA of the CDR3 is TGTGCTAGCAGCTTAGGTTTCGGAGCCTCCTACGAGCAGTACTTC. Amino acids: CASSLGFGASYEQYF. The chain links TRBV7-7 to TRBJ2-7; no definite D call. CDR3 length: 15 amino acids. Looked up from germline, CDR1 is SSHAT and CDR2 is FNYEAQ (reference sequence).

The chain joins TRBV7-9 to TRBJ2-7; 8 nucleotides align to TRBD1. V was pared by 5 bases and J by 2 bases, with 8 bases of the junction left unmatched. The germline CDR1 and CDR2 sequences are SEHNR and FQNEAQ (reference sequence). The CDR3 length is 15 residues. CDR3 nucleotide sequence: TGTGCCAGCAGCGTGGGACAGGTAGAGACCTACGAGCAGTACTTC. Protein sequence: CASSVGQVETYEQYF.

The chain recombines TRBV7-9 with TRBJ2-3; 13 bases are shared with TRBD2. CDR1 and CDR2 (germline): SEHNR, FQNEAQ (reference sequence). V lost 5 bases, J lost 5 bases, and 7 bases stayed unmatched. This CDR3 region has 16 residues. The CDR3 sequence is CASSTSGLAGRDTQYF. As DNA, the CDR3 is TGTGCCAGCAGCACCTCGGGACTAGCGGGGAGAGATACGCAGTATTTT.

J is TRBJ1-6 and V is TRBV7-9; D call uncertain. The CDR3 totals 13 residues. V was clipped by 1 base and J by 8 bases, with 6 bases between them. Germline V CDR1 and CDR2: SEHNR, FQNEAQ (reference sequence). The CDR3 DNA follows: TGTGCCAGCAGCTTAGAGGGAGATTCACCCCTCCACTTT. Translating gives CASSLEGDSPLHF.

The chain is built from TRBV2 and TRBJ2-7, with 11 bases that match TRBD2. The V and J ends lost 6 bases and 1 base, in that order; junction bases with no gene match: 5. The CDR3 sequence is 15 residues long. From germline, CDR1 is SNHLY and CDR2 FYNNEI. CDR3 coding DNA: TGTGCCAGCAGAGAGAGACTAGCGGGATCCTACGAGCAGTACTTC. This translates into CASRERLAGSYEQYF.

V gene TRBV28 combines with J gene TRBJ1-5; a possible D gene is TRBD1 (5 bases). The ends were cut back, 3 bases at V and 5 bases at J, with 14 bases in the middle. The CDR3 has 15 amino acids. Per germline, CDR1 MDHEN and CDR2 SYDVKM. In DNA form, the CDR3 reads TGTGCCAGCAGTTTCGGGGGGGTCGGCGATCAGCCCCAGCATTTT. It is translated as CASSFGGVGDQPQHF.

The chain is built from TRBV7-9 and TRBJ2-7; D gene uncertain. Trimming removed 5 bases from V and 5 bases from J, with 22 bases in between. The CDR3 spans 16 residues. Germline V gene sequence: CDR1 SEHNR, CDR2 FQNEAQ (reference sequence). CDR3: CASSHPPGPRPHEQYF. The CDR3 region has the DNA TGTGCCAGCAGCCATCCCCCCGGCCCTCGGCCCCACGAGCAGTACTTC.

This clone has a single count. The V and J genes are TRBV5-5 and TRBJ2-2, with a possible D match to TRBD2 (5 bases). The germline gives CDR1 SGHKS, CDR2 YYEKEE (reference sequence). The CDR3 sequence is 16 residues long. Between the trimmed V and J ends, which lost 4 bases and 5 bases, there was a span of 18 bases. CDR3 loop: CASSSLALSGTGELFF. The CDR3 bases are TGTGCCAGCAGCAGCCTAGCCCTTTCGGGGACCGGGGAGCTGTTTTTT.

This sequence joins TRBV7-3 and TRBJ2-7, with TRBD2 matching 10 bases. CDR1 is SGHTA and CDR2 is FQGTGA in the germline V gene. V gave up 5 bases and J gave up 2 bases; unmatched junction bases: 6. The length of the CDR3 is 15 residues. CDR3 amino acids: CASSPTSGATYEQYF. CDR3 nucleotide sequence: TGTGCCAGCAGCCCCACTAGCGGGGCGACCTACGAGCAGTACTTC. Drawing the rest from reference TRBV7-3 and TRBJ2-7, the complete variable domain is GAGVSQTPSNKVTEKGKYVELRCDPISGHTALYWYRQSLGQGPEFLIYFQGTGAADDSGLPNDRFFAVRPEGSVSTLKIQRTERGDSAVYLCASSPTSGATYEQYFGPGTRLTVT.

This chain uses TRBV7-2 with TRBJ2-1, with TRBD2 matching over 7 bases. The CDR3 extends over 12 amino acids. Per germline, CDR1 SGHTA and CDR2 FQGNSA. V lost 6 bases, J lost 7 bases, and 3 bases stayed unmatched. This CDR3 reads CASRGGVNEQFF. CDR3 bases: TGTGCCAGCAGGGGAGGGGTTAATGAGCAGTTCTTC.

This chain links TRBV30 with TRBJ2-3; a possible D gene is TRBD2 (6 bases). CDR3 length: 14 amino acids. Germline CDR1 reads GTSNPN; CDR2 reads SVGIG (reference sequence). Trimming took off 0 bases at V and 3 bases at J, with 10 bases between the two ends. The CDR3 nucleotides are TGTGCCTGGAGTGTGTCTGGGGGGACAGATACGCAGTATTTT. It encodes CAWSVSGGTDTQYF.

This clone was recorded only once. The rearrangement joins TRBV4-3 to TRBJ2-1; D unresolved. This CDR3 region has 14 residues. V was cut by 0 bases and J by 8 bases, with 11 bases left in between. Per germline, CDR1 LGHNA and CDR2 YSLEER. CDR3 DNA sequence: TGCGCCAGCAGCCAAGATCTAGGGTTTTATGAGCAGTTCTTC. Its protein product is CASSQDLGFYEQFF.

This clone was counted at least ten times. V usage is TRBV7-8 and J usage is TRBJ1-2; D uncertain. CDR3 length: 15 amino acids. V was pared by 1 base and J by 4 bases, with 13 bases between. The germline CDR1 and CDR2 sequences are SGHVS and FQNEAQ. The CDR3 DNA sequence: TGTGCCAGCAGCTTAGAGCGCGACATCCCCTATGGCTACACCTTC. It codes for CASSLERDIPYGYTF.

The chain combines TRBV4-1 with TRBJ2-5; the D gene is possibly TRBD2 (6 bases). The CDR3 totals 18 residues. Trimming removed 2 bases from V and 2 bases from J, with 21 bases in between. Per germline, CDR1 MGHRA and CDR2 YSYEKL. CDR3 nucleotide sequence: TGCGCCAGCAGCCAAACCACCCCGGGACGGGGGAATCAAGAGACCCAGTACTTC. Its translation is CASSQTTPGRGNQETQYF.

The chain uses TRBV5-1 and TRBJ2-3; 7 bases match TRBD1. Germline V gene sequence: CDR1 SGHRS, CDR2 YFSETQ. After removal of 3 bases from V and 2 bases from J, the junction contained 6 bases not matched to a gene. The CDR3 extends over 15 amino acids. In DNA, the CDR3 is TGCGCCAGCAGCTATGGACAGGATTACACAGATACGCAGTATTTT. It is translated as CASSYGQDYTDTQYF.

This chain connects TRBV4-1 to TRBJ1-2, with no clear D. Between the trimmed V and J ends, which lost 0 bases and 2 bases, there was a span of 4 bases. CDR3 size: 13 residues. Germline CDR1 and CDR2: MGHRA and YSYEKL. The CDR3 sequence is CASSQDGNYGYTF. CDR3 nucleotide sequence: TGCGCCAGCAGCCAAGATGGGAACTATGGCTACACCTTC.

The chain has TRBV29-1 and TRBJ2-7, with 7 bases lining up with TRBD1. V lost 4 bases to trimming and J lost 2 bases; unmatched junction nucleotides: 5. The CDR3 has 13 residues. In germline, CDR1 is SQVTM, CDR2 ANQGSEA. CDR3 loop: CSVVNGQAYEQYF. Written as DNA, the CDR3 is TGCAGCGTTGTGAATGGACAGGCCTACGAGCAGTACTTC.